This record looks at one TCR beta chain sequence and its context. The antigen is unknown. TCRdb re-called the reads with MiXCR, one entry per CDR3 protein. The data hold around 630,000 distinct CDR3 sequences, with roughly 26% observed a single time. The V gene's germline CDR1 is MNHEY and CDR2 SVGEGT. The trim removed 2 bases at V and 8 bases at J, leaving 8 bases unmatched. This CDR3 has 15 amino acids. The source of the sample is a study of T cell repertoires in cytomegalovirus infection. Study at large: It can be stated that public TCR beta signatures indicated CMV infection as well as a matching HLA type.

Study conclusions and caveats: Individuals carrying CMV plus the relevant HLA were identified by cumulative frequency of public TCR beta families. Ex vivo responses were dominated by HLA-C-restricted CMV-specific TCR beta clonotypes.

Source material: CD8+ T cells from PBMCs. This chain links TRBV6-2 or TRBV6-3 with TRBJ2-1; 8 nucleotides agree with TRBD2. This TCR came from a human donor in good health (CMV status not recorded). Some clones in this sample may be carry-over from other donors' samples. CDR3 in DNA: TGTGCCAGCAGTTACCGCGGACTAGCCCAGGATGAGCAGTTCTTC. Translating it yields CASSYRGLAQDEQFF.